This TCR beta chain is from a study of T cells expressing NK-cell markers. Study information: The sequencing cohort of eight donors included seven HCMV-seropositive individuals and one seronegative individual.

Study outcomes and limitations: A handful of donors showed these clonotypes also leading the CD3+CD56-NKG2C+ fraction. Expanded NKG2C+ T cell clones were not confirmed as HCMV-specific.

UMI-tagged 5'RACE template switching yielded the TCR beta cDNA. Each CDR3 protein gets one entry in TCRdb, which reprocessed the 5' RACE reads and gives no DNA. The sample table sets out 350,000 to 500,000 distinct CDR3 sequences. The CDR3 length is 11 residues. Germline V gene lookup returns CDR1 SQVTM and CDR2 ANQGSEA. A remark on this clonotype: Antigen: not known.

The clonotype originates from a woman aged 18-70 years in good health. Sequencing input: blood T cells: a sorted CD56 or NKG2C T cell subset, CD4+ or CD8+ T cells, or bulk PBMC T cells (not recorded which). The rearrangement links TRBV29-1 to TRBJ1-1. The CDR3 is CSVEKNTEAFF.